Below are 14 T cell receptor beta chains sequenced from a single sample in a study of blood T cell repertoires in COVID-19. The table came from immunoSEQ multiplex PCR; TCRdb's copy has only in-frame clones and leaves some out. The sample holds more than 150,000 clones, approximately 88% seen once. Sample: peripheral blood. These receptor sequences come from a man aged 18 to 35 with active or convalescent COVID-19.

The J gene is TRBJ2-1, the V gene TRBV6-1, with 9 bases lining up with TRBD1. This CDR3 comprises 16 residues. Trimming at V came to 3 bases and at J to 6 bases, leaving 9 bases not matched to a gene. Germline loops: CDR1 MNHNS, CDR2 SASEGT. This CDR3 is CASSEIPGQGSNEQFF. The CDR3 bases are TGTGCCAGCAGTGAGATCCCGGGACAGGGAAGCAATGAGCAGTTCTTC.

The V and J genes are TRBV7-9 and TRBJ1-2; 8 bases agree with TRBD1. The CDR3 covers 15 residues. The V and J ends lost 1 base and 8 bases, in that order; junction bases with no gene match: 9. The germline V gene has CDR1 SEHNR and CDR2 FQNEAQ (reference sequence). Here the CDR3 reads CASSLDTGGERGYTF. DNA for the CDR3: TGTGCCAGCAGCTTAGATACAGGGGGAGAACGAGGCTACACCTTC.

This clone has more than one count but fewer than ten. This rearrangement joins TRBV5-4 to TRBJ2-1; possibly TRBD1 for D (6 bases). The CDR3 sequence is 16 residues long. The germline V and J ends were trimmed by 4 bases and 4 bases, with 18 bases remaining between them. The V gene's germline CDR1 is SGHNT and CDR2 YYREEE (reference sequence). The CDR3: CASSRQDVGLYNEQFF. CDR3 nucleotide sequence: TGTGCCAGCAGCCGACAGGACGTGGGGCTTTACAATGAGCAGTTCTTC.

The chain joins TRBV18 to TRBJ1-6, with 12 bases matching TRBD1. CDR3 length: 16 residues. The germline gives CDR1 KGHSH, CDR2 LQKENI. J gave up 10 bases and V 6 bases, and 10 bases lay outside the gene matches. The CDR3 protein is CASSPSGTGGGSPLHF. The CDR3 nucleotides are TGTGCCAGCTCGCCCTCCGGGACAGGGGGCGGATCACCCCTCCACTTT.

Here the CDR3 DNA reads TGCGCCAGCAGCTTGGTTGCGACAACCAGCTCTGGAAACACCATATATTTT. Translating gives CASSLVATTSSGNTIYF. V gene TRBV5-1 combines with J gene TRBJ1-3, with unresolved D. This CDR3 is 17 amino acids long. V was pared by 0 bases and J by 0 bases, with 13 bases between. From germline, CDR1 is SGHRS and CDR2 YFSETQ.

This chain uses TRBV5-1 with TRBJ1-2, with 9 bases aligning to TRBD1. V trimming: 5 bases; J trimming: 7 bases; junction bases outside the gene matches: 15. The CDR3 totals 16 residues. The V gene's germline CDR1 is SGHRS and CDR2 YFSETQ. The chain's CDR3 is CASRNSGTGFPRGYTF. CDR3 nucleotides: TGCGCCAGCAGAAATTCCGGGACAGGGTTCCCTCGTGGCTACACCTTC.

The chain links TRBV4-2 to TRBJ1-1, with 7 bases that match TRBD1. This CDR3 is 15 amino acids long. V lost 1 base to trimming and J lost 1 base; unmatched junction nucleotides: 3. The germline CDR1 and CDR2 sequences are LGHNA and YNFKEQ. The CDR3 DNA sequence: TGTGCCAGCAGCCAAGCTGGGACAGCGAACACTGAAGCTTTCTTT. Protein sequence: CASSQAGTANTEAFF.

The CDR3 DNA reads TGTGCCAGCAGCGTAGCAGCGGGCGTGTCCTACAATGAGCAGTTCTTC. Translation gives CASSVAAGVSYNEQFF. J is TRBJ2-1 and V is TRBV9; D may be TRBD2 (6 bases). This CDR3 has 16 residues. Germline lookup yields CDR1 SGDLS and CDR2 YYNGEE. V lost 0 bases and J 1 base, leaving 11 bases between the germline ends. Combining the CDR3 with reference TRBV9 and TRBJ2-1 gives the whole variable domain DSGVTQTPKHLITATGQRVTLRCSPRSGDLSVYWYQQSLDQGLQFLIQYYNGEERAKGNILERFSAQQFPDLHSELNLSSLELGDSALYFCASSVAAGVSYNEQFFGPGTRLTVL.

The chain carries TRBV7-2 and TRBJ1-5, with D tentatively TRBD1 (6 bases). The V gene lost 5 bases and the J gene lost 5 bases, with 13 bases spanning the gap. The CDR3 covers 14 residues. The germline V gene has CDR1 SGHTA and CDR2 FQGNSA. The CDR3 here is CASSKQGRDQPQHF. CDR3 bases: TGTGCCAGCAGCAAACAGGGCAGGGATCAGCCCCAGCATTTT.

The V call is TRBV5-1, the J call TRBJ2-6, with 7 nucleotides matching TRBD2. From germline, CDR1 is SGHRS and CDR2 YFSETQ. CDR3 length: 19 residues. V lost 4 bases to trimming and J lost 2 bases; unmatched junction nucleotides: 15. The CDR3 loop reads CASSPFSLVGRAGANVLTF. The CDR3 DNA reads TGCGCCAGCAGCCCCTTTTCGCTCGTTGGGAGGGCTGGGGCCAACGTCCTGACTTTC.

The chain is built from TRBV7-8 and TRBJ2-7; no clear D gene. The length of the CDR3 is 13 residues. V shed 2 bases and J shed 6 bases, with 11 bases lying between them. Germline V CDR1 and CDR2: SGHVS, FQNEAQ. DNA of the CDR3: TGTGCCAGCAGCTTATCCGTCAGAGGCGAGCAGTACTTC. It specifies CASSLSVRGEQYF.

The CDR3 DNA follows: TGTGCCAGCAGCCGGACTAGCAGATATGAGCAGTTCTTC. As protein: CASSRTSRYEQFF. V and J are TRBV2 and TRBJ2-1, with 8 bases matching TRBD2. The length of the CDR3 is 13 residues. Germline-derived CDR1 and CDR2 are SNHLY and FYNNEI. V dropped 6 bases and J dropped 8; count of bases not matched to a gene: 6. The whole variable domain, remainder taken from reference TRBV2 and TRBJ2-1, is EPEVTQTPSHQVTQMGQEVILRCVPISNHLYFYWYRQILGQKVEFLVSFYNNEISEKSEIFDDQFSVERPDGSNFTLKIRSTKLEDSAMYFCASSRTSRYEQFFGPGTRLTVL.

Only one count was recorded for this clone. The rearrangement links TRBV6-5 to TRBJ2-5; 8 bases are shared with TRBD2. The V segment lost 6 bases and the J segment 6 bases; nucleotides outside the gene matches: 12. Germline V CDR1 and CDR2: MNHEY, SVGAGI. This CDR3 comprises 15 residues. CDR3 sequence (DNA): TGTGCCAGCAGCCCCCAAGCGGGGGTCGGGCAGACCCAGTACTTC. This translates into CASSPQAGVGQTQYF.

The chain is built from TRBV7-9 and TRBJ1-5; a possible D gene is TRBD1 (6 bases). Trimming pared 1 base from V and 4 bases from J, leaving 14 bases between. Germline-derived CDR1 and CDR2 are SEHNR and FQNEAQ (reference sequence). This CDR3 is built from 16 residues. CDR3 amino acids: CASSLEWQGSNQPQHF. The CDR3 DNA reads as TGTGCCAGCAGCTTAGAGTGGCAGGGGTCAAATCAGCCCCAGCATTTT.